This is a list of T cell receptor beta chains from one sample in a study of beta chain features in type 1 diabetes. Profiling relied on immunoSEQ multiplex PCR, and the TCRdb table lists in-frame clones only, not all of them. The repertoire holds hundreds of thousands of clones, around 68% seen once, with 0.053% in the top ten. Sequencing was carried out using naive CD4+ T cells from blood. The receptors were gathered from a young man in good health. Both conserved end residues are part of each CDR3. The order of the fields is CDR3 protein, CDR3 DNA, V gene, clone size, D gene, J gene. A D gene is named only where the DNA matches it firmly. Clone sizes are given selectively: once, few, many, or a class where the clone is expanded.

CDR3: CAWSVAGFAKNIQYF
DNA: TGTGCCTGGAGTGTAGCGGGTTTCGCCAAAAACATTCAGTACTTC
V: TRBV30
size: few
D: NA
J: TRBJ2-4

CDR3: CASSEIAVTITDTQYF
DNA: TGTGCCAGCAGTGAAATAGCGGTAACAATCACAGATACGCAGTATTTT
V: TRBV2
size: NA
D: NA
J: TRBJ2-3

CDR3: CASSLVETSGLRETQYF
DNA: TGTGCCAGCAGCTTAGTCGAGACTAGCGGCTTACGGGAGACCCAGTACTTC
V: TRBV7-2
size: NA
D: TRBD2
J: TRBJ2-5

CDR3: CASVPLAGSPDTQYF
DNA: TGTGCCAGCGTTCCACTAGCGGGGTCGCCAGATACGCAGTATTTT
V: TRBV7-9
size: NA
D: TRBD2
J: TRBJ2-3

CDR3: CASSRQPRGREWEQYF
DNA: TGTGCCAGCAGCCGCCAACCGCGGGGACGGGAGTGGGAGCAGTACTTC
V: TRBV11-2
size: NA
D: NA
J: TRBJ2-7

CDR3: CASSSADRIHNSPLHF
DNA: TGTGCCAGCAGCTCAGCCGACAGGATCCATAATTCACCCCTCCACTTT
V: TRBV7-9
size: NA
D: NA
J: TRBJ1-6

CDR3: CSPPGGETQYF
DNA: TGCAGTCCTCCGGGGGGAGAGACCCAGTACTTC
V: TRBV20-1
size: NA
D: TRBD2
J: TRBJ2-5

CDR3: CSVSLAGGVNEQFF
DNA: TGCAGCGTTAGTCTAGCGGGAGGAGTAAATGAGCAGTTCTTC
V: TRBV29-1
size: few
D: TRBD2
J: TRBJ2-1

CDR3: CASSSPYRYNEQFF
DNA: TGTGCCAGCAGTTCCCCTTATCGATACAATGAGCAGTTCTTC
V: TRBV28
size: NA
D: NA
J: TRBJ2-1

CDR3: CASSVEARRDYGYTF
DNA: TGTGCCAGCAGCGTGGAAGCCCGGAGGGACTATGGCTACACCTTC
V: TRBV9
size: NA
D: NA
J: TRBJ1-2

CDR3: CAWSSDYGYTF
DNA: TGTGCCTGGAGTTCGGACTATGGCTACACCTTC
V: TRBV30
size: NA
D: NA
J: TRBJ1-2

CDR3: CASSPSYTSGRTDTQYF
DNA: TGTGCCAGCAGCCCTAGTTATACTAGCGGGAGGACAGATACGCAGTATTTT
V: TRBV13
size: NA
D: TRBD2
J: TRBJ2-3

CDR3: CASSRQTGSYEQYF
DNA: TGTGCCAGCAGTCGTCAGACAGGGTCTTACGAGCAGTACTTC
V: TRBV6-5
size: NA
D: TRBD1
J: TRBJ2-7

CDR3: CASSLRGSGANVLTF
DNA: TGTGCCAGCAGCTTACGGGGCTCTGGGGCCAACGTCCTGACTTTC
V: TRBV13
size: NA
D: NA
J: TRBJ2-6

CDR3: CASSVRNRTSANTGELFF
DNA: TGTGCCAGCAGCGTAAGGAACAGGACTAGCGCGAACACCGGGGAGCTGTTTTTT
V: TRBV9
size: NA
D: TRBD2
J: TRBJ2-2

CDR3: CASSHGLDFSTDTQYF
DNA: TGTGCCAGCAGCCACGGACTGGACTTTAGCACAGATACGCAGTATTTT
V: TRBV7-2
size: NA
D: NA
J: TRBJ2-3

CDR3: CASSLSGSVTYNEQFF
DNA: TGTGCCAGCAGCTTAAGCGGGAGCGTAACCTACAATGAGCAGTTCTTC
V: TRBV7-2
size: NA
D: TRBD2
J: TRBJ2-1

CDR3: CASSETDSGANVLTF
DNA: TGTGCCAGCAGCGAGACAGATTCTGGGGCCAACGTCCTGACTTTC
V: TRBV9
size: NA
D: NA
J: TRBJ2-6

CDR3: CASSQIPGEQFF
DNA: TGTGCCAGCAGCCAGATCCCGGGGGAGCAGTTCTTC
V: TRBV14
size: NA
D: NA
J: TRBJ2-1

CDR3: CAWSASPGTSEETQYF
DNA: TGTGCCTGGAGTGCCTCGCCCGGGACTAGCGAGGAGACCCAGTACTTC
V: TRBV30
size: NA
D: TRBD2
J: TRBJ2-5

CDR3: CAWSVRGPDTQYF
DNA: TGTGCCTGGAGTGTACGAGGGCCTGATACGCAGTATTTT
V: TRBV30
size: NA
D: NA
J: TRBJ2-3

CDR3: CASSVFDEQYF
DNA: TGTGCCAGCAGTGTGTTTGACGAGCAGTACTTC
V: TRBV2
size: NA
D: NA
J: TRBJ2-7

CDR3: CSVAHWDEQYF
DNA: TGCAGCGTTGCCCACTGGGACGAGCAGTACTTC
V: TRBV29-1
size: NA
D: NA
J: TRBJ2-7

CDR3: CSVFSPFTDTQYF
DNA: TGCAGCGTTTTCTCCCCCTTCACAGATACGCAGTATTTT
V: TRBV29-1
size: few
D: NA
J: TRBJ2-3

CDR3: CAWSEGADQPQHF
DNA: TGTGCCTGGAGCGAGGGGGCCGATCAGCCCCAGCATTTT
V: TRBV30
size: few
D: TRBD1
J: TRBJ1-5

CDR3: CSVVGVDTQYF
DNA: TGCAGCGTTGTAGGGGTCGATACGCAGTATTTT
V: TRBV29-1
size: NA
D: NA
J: TRBJ2-3

CDR3: CASSQDRGNQPQHF
DNA: TGTGCCAGCAGCCAGGACAGGGGAAATCAGCCCCAGCATTTT
V: TRBV16
size: once
D: TRBD1
J: TRBJ1-5

CDR3: CSVARTDGYTF
DNA: TGCAGCGTGGCACGGACAGATGGCTACACCTTC
V: TRBV29-1
size: NA
D: NA
J: TRBJ1-2

CDR3: CASSVGQPQETQYF
DNA: TGCGCCAGCAGCGTTGGACAACCCCAAGAGACCCAGTACTTC
V: TRBV5-1
size: few
D: NA
J: TRBJ2-5

CDR3: CAWSEEKKLFF
DNA: TGTGCCTGGAGTGAGGAGAAAAAACTGTTTTTT
V: TRBV30
size: NA
D: NA
J: TRBJ1-4

CDR3: CASSFQTGGYEQYF
DNA: TGTGCCAGCAGCTTTCAGACAGGCGGCTACGAGCAGTACTTC
V: TRBV7-2
size: NA
D: NA
J: TRBJ2-7

CDR3: CAWRIPTSYEQYF
DNA: TGTGCCTGGAGGATACCGACTTCATACGAGCAGTACTTC
V: TRBV30
size: NA
D: NA
J: TRBJ2-7

CDR3: CASSQEKGPTRGYRDTQYF
DNA: TGTGCCAGCAGCCAAGAAAAAGGCCCGACTAGGGGATATCGAGATACGCAGTATTTT
V: TRBV4-2
size: once
D: NA
J: TRBJ2-3

CDR3: CASSLRRQPQHF
DNA: TGTGCCAGCAGCCTCAGGCGTCAGCCCCAGCATTTT
V: TRBV5-6
size: once
D: NA
J: TRBJ1-5

CDR3: CASSLTGRSSTDTQYF
DNA: TGTGCCAGCAGCTTGACAGGGAGAAGCAGCACAGATACGCAGTATTTT
V: TRBV11-2
size: NA
D: TRBD1
J: TRBJ2-3

CDR3: CASSPNRVQETQYF
DNA: TGTGCCAGCAGTCCAAACCGGGTACAAGAGACCCAGTACTTC
V: TRBV25-1
size: few
D: NA
J: TRBJ2-5

CDR3: CASSRQGTDTQYF
DNA: TGTGCCAGCAGCAGACAGGGCACAGATACGCAGTATTTT
V: TRBV7-2
size: NA
D: NA
J: TRBJ2-3

CDR3: CASSLGQGAKDIQYF
DNA: TGCGCCAGCAGCTTAGGACAGGGGGCGAAGGACATTCAGTACTTC
V: TRBV5-1
size: NA
D: TRBD1
J: TRBJ2-4

CDR3: CSVVSGPDYGYTF
DNA: TGCAGCGTTGTCTCAGGGCCTGACTATGGCTACACCTTC
V: TRBV29-1
size: NA
D: NA
J: TRBJ1-2

CDR3: CASSVLAGASTDTQYF
DNA: TGTGCCAGCAGTGTTTTAGCGGGAGCTAGCACAGATACGCAGTATTTT
V: TRBV25-1
size: few
D: TRBD2
J: TRBJ2-3

CDR3: CSLTSGYNEQFF
DNA: TGCAGCCTGACTAGCGGATACAATGAGCAGTTCTTC
V: TRBV29-1
size: NA
D: TRBD2
J: TRBJ2-1

CDR3: CAWSVRRSGGNEQFF
DNA: TGTGCCTGGAGTGTGAGGCGGTCCGGTGGGAATGAGCAGTTCTTC
V: TRBV30
size: NA
D: NA
J: TRBJ2-1

CDR3: CASSESGRRNEQYF
DNA: TGTGCCAGCAGTGAGTCCGGGAGACGCAACGAGCAGTACTTC
V: TRBV25-1
size: few
D: NA
J: TRBJ2-7

CDR3: CAWSDRASSDTQYF
DNA: TGTGCCTGGAGTGACAGGGCCAGTTCTGATACGCAGTATTTT
V: TRBV30
size: few
D: NA
J: TRBJ2-3

CDR3: CASRRTEINIQYF
DNA: TGTGCCAGCAGGAGAACAGAGATAAACATTCAGTACTTC
V: TRBV6-5
size: NA
D: NA
J: TRBJ2-4

CDR3: CSVGALAGGSYNEQFF
DNA: TGCAGCGTTGGGGCCCTAGCGGGAGGATCCTACAATGAGCAGTTCTTC
V: TRBV29-1
size: few
D: TRBD2
J: TRBJ2-1

CDR3: CASSSTGVNYEQYF
DNA: TGCGCCAGCAGCTCGACAGGGGTCAACTACGAGCAGTACTTC
V: TRBV5-1
size: NA
D: TRBD1
J: TRBJ2-7

CDR3: CSVRDRVTDYEQYF
DNA: TGCAGCGTTCGGGACAGGGTAACGGACTACGAGCAGTACTTC
V: TRBV29-1
size: NA
D: TRBD1
J: TRBJ2-7

CDR3: CASSVAAGSEPQETQYF
DNA: TGTGCCAGCAGCGTAGCAGCGGGCAGCGAACCTCAAGAGACCCAGTACTTC
V: TRBV9
size: NA
D: NA
J: TRBJ2-5

CDR3: CSARAGETQYF
DNA: TGCAGTGCTAGAGCAGGGGAGACCCAGTACTTC
V: TRBV20-1
size: once
D: NA
J: TRBJ2-5

CDR3: CSAQAYSNQPQHF
DNA: TGCAGCGCACAGGCATATAGCAATCAGCCCCAGCATTTT
V: TRBV29-1
size: few
D: NA
J: TRBJ1-5

CDR3: CASSLDLQGYSKNIQYF
DNA: TGTGCCAGCAGCTTAGATCTCCAGGGATATTCCAAAAACATTCAGTACTTC
V: TRBV11-2
size: few
D: NA
J: TRBJ2-4

CDR3: CATSALQASSYNEQFF
DNA: TGTGCCACCAGCGCCCTGCAGGCGAGCTCCTACAATGAGCAGTTCTTC
V: TRBV15
size: few
D: NA
J: TRBJ2-1

CDR3: CSAARDNEQFF
DNA: TGCAGCGCCGCGAGGGACAATGAGCAGTTCTTC
V: TRBV29-1
size: few
D: NA
J: TRBJ2-1